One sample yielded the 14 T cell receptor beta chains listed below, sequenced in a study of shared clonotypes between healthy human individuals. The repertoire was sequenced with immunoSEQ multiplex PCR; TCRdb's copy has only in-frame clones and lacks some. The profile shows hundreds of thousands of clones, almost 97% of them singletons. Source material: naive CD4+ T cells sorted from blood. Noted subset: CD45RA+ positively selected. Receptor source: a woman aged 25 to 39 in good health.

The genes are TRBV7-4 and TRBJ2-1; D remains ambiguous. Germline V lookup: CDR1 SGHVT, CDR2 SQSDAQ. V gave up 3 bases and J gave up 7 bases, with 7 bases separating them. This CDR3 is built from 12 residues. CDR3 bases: TGTGCCAGCAGCTTGCAGGAGAATGAGCAGTTCTTC. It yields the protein CASSLQENEQFF.

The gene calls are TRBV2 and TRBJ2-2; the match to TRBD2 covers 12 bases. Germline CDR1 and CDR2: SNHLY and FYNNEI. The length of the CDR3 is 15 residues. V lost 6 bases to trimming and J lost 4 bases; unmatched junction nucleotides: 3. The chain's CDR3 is CASRLAGGSTGELFF. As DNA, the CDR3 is TGTGCCAGCAGACTAGCGGGAGGCAGCACCGGGGAGCTGTTTTTT. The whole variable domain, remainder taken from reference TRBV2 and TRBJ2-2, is EPEVTQTPSHQVTQMGQEVILRCVPISNHLYFYWYRQILGQKVEFLVSFYNNEISEKSEIFDDQFSVERPDGSNFTLKIRSTKLEDSAMYFCASRLAGGSTGELFFGEGSRLTVL.

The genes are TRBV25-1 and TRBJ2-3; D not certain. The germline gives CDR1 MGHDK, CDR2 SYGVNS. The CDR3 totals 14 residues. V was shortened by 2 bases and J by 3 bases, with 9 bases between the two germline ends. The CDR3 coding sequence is TGTGCCAGCAGTGAAGGGCAACCGACAGATACGCAGTATTTT. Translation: CASSEGQPTDTQYF.

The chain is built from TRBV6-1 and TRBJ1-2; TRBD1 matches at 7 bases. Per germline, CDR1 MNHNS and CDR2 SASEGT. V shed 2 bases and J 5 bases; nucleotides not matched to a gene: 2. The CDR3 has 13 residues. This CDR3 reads CASSERGQYGYTF. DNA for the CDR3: TGTGCCAGCAGTGAAAGGGGACAGTATGGCTACACCTTC.

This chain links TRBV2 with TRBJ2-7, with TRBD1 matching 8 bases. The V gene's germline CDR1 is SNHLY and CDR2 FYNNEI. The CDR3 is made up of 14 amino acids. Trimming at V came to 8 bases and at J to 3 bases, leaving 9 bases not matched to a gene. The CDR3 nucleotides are TGTGCCAGCCAATCCGGGACAGGTATCTACGAGCAGTACTTC. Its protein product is CASQSGTGIYEQYF.

This CDR3 reads CASTRRGPFNQPQHF. Written as DNA, the CDR3 is TGTGCCAGTACCCGAAGGGGTCCATTCAATCAGCCCCAGCATTTT. The V call is TRBV19, the J call TRBJ1-5, with D possibly TRBD1 on 5 matching bases. V lost 7 bases, J lost 3 bases, and 16 bases lay in between. The germline V gene encodes CDR1 LNHDA and CDR2 SQIVND (reference sequence). The CDR3 loop spans 15 amino acids.

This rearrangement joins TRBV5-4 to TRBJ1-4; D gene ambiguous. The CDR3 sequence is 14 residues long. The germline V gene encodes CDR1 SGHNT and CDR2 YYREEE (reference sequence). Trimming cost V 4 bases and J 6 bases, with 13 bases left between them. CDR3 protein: CASSRAAPDEKLFF. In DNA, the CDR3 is TGTGCCAGCAGCAGGGCAGCCCCTGATGAAAAACTGTTTTTT.

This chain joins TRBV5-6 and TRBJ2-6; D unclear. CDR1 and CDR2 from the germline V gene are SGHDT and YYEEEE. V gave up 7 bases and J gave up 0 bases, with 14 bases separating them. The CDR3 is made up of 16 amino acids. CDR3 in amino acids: CASSRLDRSGANVLTF. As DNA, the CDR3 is TGTGCCAGCTCTCGACTGGACCGCTCTGGGGCCAACGTCCTGACTTTC.

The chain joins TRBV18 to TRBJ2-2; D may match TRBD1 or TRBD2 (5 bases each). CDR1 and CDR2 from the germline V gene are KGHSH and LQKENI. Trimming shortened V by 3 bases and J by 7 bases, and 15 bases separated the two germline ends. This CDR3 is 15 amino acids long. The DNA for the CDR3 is TGTGCCAGCTCACCCAGGGACCCTTGGGACGGGGAGCTGTTTTTT. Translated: CASSPRDPWDGELFF.

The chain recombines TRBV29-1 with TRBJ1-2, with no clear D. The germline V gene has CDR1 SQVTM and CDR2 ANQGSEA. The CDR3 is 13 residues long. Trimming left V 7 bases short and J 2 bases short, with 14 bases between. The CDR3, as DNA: TGCAGCGCCTTACAGCTAGTAAACTATGGCTACACCTTC. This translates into CSALQLVNYGYTF.

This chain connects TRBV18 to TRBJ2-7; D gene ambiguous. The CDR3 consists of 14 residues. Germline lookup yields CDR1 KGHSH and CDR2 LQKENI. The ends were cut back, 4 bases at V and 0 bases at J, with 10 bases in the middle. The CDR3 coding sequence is TGTGCCAGCTCACTCCTGGACGACTCCTACGAGCAGTACTTC. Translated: CASSLLDDSYEQYF.

The CDR3, as DNA: TGTGCCAGCAGTTATAGGACAGGGCTGATCTTGGAAAAACTGTTTTTT. This codes for CASSYRTGLILEKLFF. The J gene is TRBJ1-4, the V gene TRBV28, with 8 bases matching TRBD1. The CDR3 has 16 amino acids. The J segment lost 8 bases and the V segment lost 4 bases, leaving 12 bases of the junction unmatched. Per germline, CDR1 MDHEN and CDR2 SYDVKM.

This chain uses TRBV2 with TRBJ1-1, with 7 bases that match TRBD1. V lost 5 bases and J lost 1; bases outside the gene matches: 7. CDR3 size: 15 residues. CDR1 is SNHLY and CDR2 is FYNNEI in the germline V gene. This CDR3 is CASSRQTGQNTEAFF. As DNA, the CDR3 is TGTGCCAGCAGTCGTCAGACAGGGCAGAACACTGAAGCTTTCTTT.

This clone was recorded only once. This CDR3 reads CATSTPRRTAAYNEQFF. The CDR3, as DNA: TGTGCCACCAGCACGCCTCGCAGAACAGCGGCCTACAATGAGCAGTTCTTC. V is TRBV15 and J is TRBJ2-1, with a weak D call TRBD2 (5 bases). CDR1 and CDR2 (germline): LNHNV, YYDKDF (reference sequence). The CDR3 consists of 17 residues. V lost 4 bases and J lost 2, with 18 bases in between.